This paragraph covers one T cell receptor (beta chain) sequence. The CDR3 spans 14 residues. Germline CDR1 is MGHRA and CDR2 is YSYEKL. J gave up 11 bases and V 4 bases, and 11 bases lay outside the gene matches. The sample originates from a study of OX40 agonist ivuxolimab in advanced cancers. Sequencing used immunoSEQ multiplex PCR; TCRdb keeps in-frame clones, though not all of them. The sample has tens of thousands of clones; about 85% are singletons. This sequence originates from an adult with an advanced solid tumor such as melanoma, head and neck, liver or kidney cancer. The sample was CD4+ or CD8+ T cells sorted from blood, taken in a trial of the OX40 agonist ivuxolimab. V and J are TRBV4-1 and TRBJ1-1; TRBD1 matches 9 bases. DNA for the CDR3: TGCGCCAGCAGCCGAACAGCTTCGGACAGGGGCGCTTTCTTT. This translates into CASSRTASDRGAFF.